The source of this TCR beta chain is a study of control samples from healthy donors and cancer patients (dated by TCRdb to 2020 to 2022). The germline V gene (reference sequence) specifies SEHNR as CDR1 and FQNEAQ as CDR2. The CDR3 has 13 amino acids, counting the end cysteine and phenylalanine. Only CDR3 DNA is held: 39 bases, read in frame from base 1. Trimming at the junction amounts to 7 bases on V and 3 bases on J, and the germline ends lie 10 bases apart. Receptor libraries were prepared by the immunoSEQ multiplex PCR assay. The table was pulled from immuneACCESS by TCRdb, which kept in-frame rearrangements only. Such tables lose some clones; where checked, under half of the loss comes from unresolved V genes, and the rest has no known cause. The sample data list around 76,000 clones, and approximately 94% of these were observed just once. The ten largest make up roughly 6.1% of the sample.

In regard to this clone: Its antigen remains undetermined. The record has no base qualities; no much larger clone is one base away.

The sequencing input was blood. The rearrangement combines TRBV7-9 with TRBJ1-3; the D gene is possibly TRBD1, with 5 bases matching. The source is a woman aged 40 to 50 in good health. The CDR3 amino acid sequence is: CASTPGGGNTIYF. The nucleotides read TGTGCCAGCACCCCGGGGGGTGGAAACACCATATATTTT.